This TCR beta chain was retrieved from a study of T cell repertoires in cytomegalovirus infection. Study as a whole: In public TCR beta signatures, there were indications of both CMV infection and matching HLA type. Study findings and constraints: Cumulative frequency (of public TCR beta family members) identified carriers of CMV plus the relevant HLA. Clonotypes of TCR beta that were HLA-C-restricted and CMV-specific dominated the ex vivo response.

Only a few counts were recorded for this clonotype. Antigen: not known. Germline V lookup: CDR1 SGHTA, CDR2 FQGNSA. Trimming shortened V by 4 bases and J by 4 bases, and 17 bases separated the two germline ends. This CDR3 contains 15 residues. From the reads, TCRdb called clonotypes with MiXCR, one entry per CDR3 protein. The sample includes roughly 300,000 distinct CDR3 sequences, about 25% of them seen just once. Input material: PBMCs. The gene calls are TRBV7-2 and TRBJ2-7; D is perhaps TRBD1 (5 bases). This TCR derives from a human donor in good health (CMV status not recorded). Some clones in this sample may be carry-over from other donors' samples. CDR3 nucleotides: TGTGCCAGCAGCTCACAGGATAACCCCTCTTACGAGCAGTACTTC. The encoded protein is CASSSQDNPSYEQYF. Full variable domain (remainder filled in from reference TRBV7-2 and TRBJ2-7): GAGVSQSPSNKVTEKGKDVELRCDPISGHTALYWYRQSLGQGLEFLIYFQGNSAPDKSGLPSDRFSAERTGGSVSTLTIQRTQQEDSAVYLCASSSQDNPSYEQYFGPGTRLTVT.